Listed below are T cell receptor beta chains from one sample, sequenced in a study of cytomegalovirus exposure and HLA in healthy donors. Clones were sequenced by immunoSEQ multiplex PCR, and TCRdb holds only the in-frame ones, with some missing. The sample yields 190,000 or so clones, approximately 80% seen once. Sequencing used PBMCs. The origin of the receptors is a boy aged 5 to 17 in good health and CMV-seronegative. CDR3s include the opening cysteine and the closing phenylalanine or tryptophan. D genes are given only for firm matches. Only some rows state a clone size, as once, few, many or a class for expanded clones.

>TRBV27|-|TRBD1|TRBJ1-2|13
TGTGCCAGCAGTTTAACGACAGGGGGCGGCTACACCTTC
CASSLTTGGGYTF
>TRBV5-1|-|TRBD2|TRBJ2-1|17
TGCGCCAGCAGCTTGTTGGGGCCGGGACTAGCGGCGAATGAGCAGTTCTTC
CASSLLGPGLAANEQFF
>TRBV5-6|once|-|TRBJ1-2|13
TGTGCCAGCAGCTTCTGGGAGATCTATGGCTACACCTTC
CASSFWEIYGYTF
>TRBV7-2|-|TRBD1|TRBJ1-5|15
TGTGCCAGCAGCTTAGACAGGGGGCTAGATCAGCCCCAGCATTTT
CASSLDRGLDQPQHF
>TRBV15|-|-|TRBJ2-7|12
TGTGCCACCAGCAGAGCAGGGTACGAGCAGTACTTC
CATSRAGYEQYF
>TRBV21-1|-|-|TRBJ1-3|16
TGTGCCAGCAGCCCCCGGACAATTACCTCCGGAAACACCATATATTTT
CASSPRTITSGNTIYF
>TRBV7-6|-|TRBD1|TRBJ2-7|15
TGTGCCAGCAGCTTAGACAGGGGCATCGCCTACGAGCAGTACTTC
CASSLDRGIAYEQYF
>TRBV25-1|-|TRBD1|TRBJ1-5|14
TGTGCCAGCGTTGGACAGGGTTTGGGTCAGCCCCAGCATTTT
CASVGQGLGQPQHF
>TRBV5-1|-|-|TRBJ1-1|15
TGCGCCAGCACTAGAACAGGGATTTCTGACACTGAAGCTTTCTTT
CASTRTGISDTEAFF
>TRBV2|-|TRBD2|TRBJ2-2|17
TGTGCCAGCAGTGAAGCGCTCGCGGGGGGGCTCACCGGGGAGCTGTTTTTT
CASSEALAGGLTGELFF